Below, 22 T cell receptor beta chains from the same sample are listed, as sequenced in a study of cytomegalovirus exposure and HLA in healthy donors (dated by TCRdb to 2015 to 2018). The receptor library was made with the immunoSEQ multiplex PCR assay. A mixture of 60 forward primers for TCR Vbeta segments and 13 reverse primers for TCR Jbeta segments was used in the multiplex PCR. TCRdb took over this immuneACCESS table, retaining in-frame rearrangements with V and J assigned. Such tables are incomplete; in checked studies, under half of the missing clones stem from an unresolved V gene, and the remainder is unexplained. The sample table records about 180,000 clones; 70% to 80% of these occur just once. The ten largest account for roughly 2.8% of the sample. The sample comprised PBMCs. These receptors came from a male donor in good health and CMV-seronegative.

This clone was picked up a small number of times. The J gene is TRBJ1-2, the V gene TRBV27, with D unclear. The CDR3 has 13 residues. Germline V lookup: CDR1 MNHEY, CDR2 SMNVEV (reference sequence). Trimming pared 4 bases from V and 6 bases from J, leaving 12 bases between. The CDR3 DNA reads as TGTGCCAGCAGTTACGACCGGGAGGATGGCTACACCTTC. It encodes CASSYDREDGYTF.

DNA of the CDR3: TGTGCCAGCAGCTTCGGACAGGGGGATGGCTACACCTTC. It translates to CASSFGQGDGYTF. The rearrangement links TRBV5-6 to TRBJ1-2, with 10 bases matching TRBD1. The germline CDR1 and CDR2 sequences are SGHDT and YYEEEE. The CDR3 spans 13 residues. J lost 6 bases, V lost 2 bases, and 1 base had no gene match.

The J gene is TRBJ1-1, the V gene TRBV15, with 11 bases identical to TRBD1. After removal of 5 bases from V and 11 bases from J, the junction contained 7 bases not matched to a gene. Germline V gene lookup returns CDR1 LNHNV and CDR2 YYDKDF (reference sequence). The CDR3 length is 13 residues. The CDR3 DNA is TGTGCCACCAGCCCTCGGACAGGGGGCATTGCTTTCTTT. Amino acid sequence: CATSPRTGGIAFF.

This clone was seen more than once but under ten times. This sequence joins TRBV28 and TRBJ2-7, with D possibly TRBD2 on 7 matching bases. This CDR3 has 12 amino acids. Trimming took 8 bases from V and 3 from J, leaving 11 bases between them. CDR1 MDHEN and CDR2 SYDVKM come from the germline V gene. CDR3 loop: CASGRGDYEQYF. The CDR3 nucleotides are TGTGCCAGCGGGAGGGGGGACTACGAGCAGTACTTC.

In regard to this clone: Germline and junction disagree at one end, which may indicate a read error. The chain has TRBV10-3 and TRBJ1-6; TRBD1 aligns across 7 bases. This CDR3 region has 13 residues. Germline lookup yields CDR1 ENHRY and CDR2 SYGVKD. In DNA, the CDR3 is TGTGCCAGCAGTGACAGGGATAATTCACCCCTCCACTTT. As protein: CASSDRDNSPLHF.

This chain connects TRBV7-9 to TRBJ1-2; D is unclear. The CDR3 length is 12 residues. V gave up 4 bases and J gave up 5 bases, with 8 bases separating them. Germline CDR1 SEHNR, CDR2 FQNEAQ (reference sequence). In nucleotides, the CDR3 is TGTGCCAGCAGCTCGGGAGGGTATGGCTACACCTTC. Its protein is CASSSGGYGYTF.

The CDR3 protein is CASSSRETQYF. In DNA, the CDR3 is TGTGCCAGCAGCTCGCGGGAGACCCAGTACTTC. The chain employs TRBV7-9 and TRBJ2-5; no definite D call. Trimming took 4 bases from V and 5 from J, leaving 5 bases between them. The CDR3 runs to 11 residues. In germline, CDR1 is SEHNR, CDR2 FQNEAQ (reference sequence).

The chain recombines TRBV28 with TRBJ1-5; 7 nucleotides align to TRBD1. Germline V gene data show CDR1 as MDHEN and CDR2 as SYDVKM. J was trimmed by 4 bases and V by 2 bases; bases with no gene match: 2. The CDR3 runs 14 residues. CDR3 region: CASSLDRANQPQHF. As DNA, the CDR3 is TGTGCCAGCAGTTTAGACAGGGCGAATCAGCCCCAGCATTTT.

This chain uses TRBV6-1 with TRBJ2-3; D possibly corresponds to TRBD2 (5 bases). Germline values: CDR1 MNHNS, CDR2 SASEGT. This CDR3 region has 15 residues. V shed 8 bases and J shed 3 bases, with 18 bases lying between them. CDR3 region: CASPGSAEMTDTQYF. DNA for the CDR3: TGTGCCAGCCCGGGGAGCGCGGAGATGACAGATACGCAGTATTTT.

This clone was counted a few times. The gene calls are TRBV6-6 and TRBJ1-3; D possibly corresponds to TRBD1 (5 bases). The CDR3 covers 12 residues. The germline V and J ends were trimmed by 8 bases and 4 bases, with 9 bases remaining between them. Germline CDR1 is MNHNY and CDR2 is SVGAGI (reference sequence). CDR3 nucleotide sequence: TGTGCCAGCGGCGGGGACGGAAACACCATATATTTT. Translated: CASGGDGNTIYF.

This clone has a handful of counts. V usage is TRBV5-8 and J usage is TRBJ1-1; TRBD1 might be the D (6 bases). The CDR3 spans 14 residues. CDR1 is SGHTS, CDR2 YDEGEE, per germline. Trimming cost V 7 bases and J 7 bases, with 20 bases left between them. CDR3: CASPSAGTRREAFF. CDR3 in DNA: TGTGCCAGCCCTTCCGCCGGGACACGACGTGAAGCTTTCTTT.

The J gene is TRBJ2-6, the V gene TRBV4-2, with 11 bases lining up with TRBD1. Germline assignment: CDR1 LGHNA and CDR2 YNFKEQ. The CDR3 runs to 21 residues. V gave up 2 bases and J gave up 4 bases; unmatched junction bases: 16. DNA of the CDR3: TGTGCCAGCAGCCAACGTGCCTCCGGGACAGGGGGAATGCGGGGGGCCAACGTCCTGACTTTC. Encoded protein: CASSQRASGTGGMRGANVLTF.

This clone was detected only a few times. The gene calls are TRBV4-1 and TRBJ2-3; 8 bases agree with TRBD2. This CDR3 is built from 14 residues. V lost 1 base and J lost 11; bases outside the gene matches: 8. Germline V CDR1 and CDR2: MGHRA, YSYEKL. DNA for the CDR3: TGCGCCAGCAGCCAAGGAAGGGGACTAGTTGAGCAGTATTTT. It specifies CASSQGRGLVEQYF.

V is TRBV2 and J is TRBJ2-1, with 7 bases lining up with TRBD2. Trimming at V came to 6 bases and at J to 6 bases, leaving 11 bases not matched to a gene. Germline assignment: CDR1 SNHLY and CDR2 FYNNEI. This CDR3 region has 15 residues. In nucleotides, the CDR3 is TGTGCCAGCAGCTTAAGGCTAGCGGAGGGCAATGAGCAGTTCTTC. Its translation: CASSLRLAEGNEQFF.

V usage is TRBV18 and J usage is TRBJ1-2, with 9 bases aligning to TRBD1. The CDR3 covers 15 residues. Losses at the gene ends were 6 bases for V and 4 bases for J; bases not matched to a gene: 9. The germline CDR1 and CDR2 sequences are KGHSH and LQKENI. CDR3 loop: CASSARTGVTYGYTF. The CDR3 DNA reads TGTGCCAGCTCGGCAAGGACAGGGGTCACCTATGGCTACACCTTC.

This clone has a handful of counts. The rearrangement links TRBV21-1 to TRBJ2-5; the table's D gene call, TRBD2, was not cross checked with the DNA. TRBV21-1 is a listed pseudogene. CDR3 length equals 15 residues. The CDR3 DNA reads TGTGCCAGCAGCAAGGGGAGCGGGGGGAACGAGACCCAGTACTTC. Its translation: CASSKGSGGNETQYF.

The chain combines TRBV6-5 with TRBJ1-3, with unresolved D. Trimming took 7 bases from V and 0 from J, leaving 10 bases between them. CDR3 length equals 14 residues. Per germline, CDR1 MNHEY and CDR2 SVGAGI. CDR3 nucleotides: TGTGCCAGCACGGCATCAGGCTCTGGAAACACCATATATTTT. Translated: CASTASGSGNTIYF.

This clone was found a few times. The chain joins TRBV30 to TRBJ1-5; the match to TRBD1 covers 9 bases. This CDR3 has 17 residues. Trimming cost V 2 bases and J 1 base; bases outside gene matches: 9. Germline values: CDR1 GTSNPN, CDR2 SVGIG (reference sequence). CDR3 loop: CAWSQDRGNPSNQPQHF. The DNA of the CDR3 is TGTGCCTGGAGTCAGGACAGGGGAAATCCCAGCAATCAGCCCCAGCATTTT.

CDR3 DNA sequence: TGTGCCTGGAGCGTTCCCGGACACTACAATCAGCCCCAGCATTTT. Encoded protein: CAWSVPGHYNQPQHF. The chain couples TRBV30 to TRBJ1-5, with D perhaps matching TRBD1 (5 bases). The germline V and J ends were trimmed by 3 bases and 3 bases, with 15 bases remaining between them. The CDR3 runs 15 residues. CDR1 and CDR2 from the germline V gene are GTSNPN and SVGIG (reference sequence).

This clone has just a few counts. The CDR3 nucleotides are TGTGCCAGCGGGGGACAAAATAGCAATCAGCCCCAGCATTTT. Its protein product is CASGGQNSNQPQHF. The gene calls are TRBV2 and TRBJ1-5, with a weak D call TRBD1 (6 bases). Trimming took 8 bases from V and 0 from J, leaving 11 bases between them. The CDR3 covers 14 residues. Germline lookup yields CDR1 SNHLY and CDR2 FYNNEI. Full variable domain (outside the CDR3, taken from reference TRBV2 and TRBJ1-5): EPEVTQTPSHQVTQMGQEVILRCVPISNHLYFYWYRQILGQKVEFLVSFYNNEISEKSEIFDDQFSVERPDGSNFTLKIRSTKLEDSAMYFCASGGQNSNQPQHFGDGTRLSIL.

This clone was observed a few times. The chain carries TRBV30 and TRBJ1-2, with D possibly matching TRBD1 (6 bases). Trimming stripped 1 base from V and 0 bases from J, with 9 bases between. This CDR3 has 14 amino acids. Germline assignment: CDR1 GTSNPN and CDR2 SVGIG (reference sequence). CDR3 DNA sequence: TGTGCCTGGAGTGACAGGGTGGCTAACTATGGCTACACCTTC. As protein: CAWSDRVANYGYTF.

The chain carries TRBV28 and TRBJ2-3; 8 nucleotides line up with TRBD2. The CDR3 is 16 residues long. V was clipped by 1 base and J by 6 bases; unmatched bases: 9. In germline, CDR1 is MDHEN, CDR2 SYDVKM. DNA of the CDR3: TGTGCCAGCAGTTTATTATCTCGCGGGGGGAGGGATACGCAGTATTTT. Protein: CASSLLSRGGRDTQYF.